What follows describes a single T cell receptor beta chain. The antigen is unknown. The V gene lost 3 bases and the J gene lost 4 bases, with 10 bases spanning the gap. The CDR3 extends over 13 amino acids. Germline V lookup: CDR1 SGHRS, CDR2 YFSETQ. The data derive from a study of cytomegalovirus exposure and HLA in healthy donors. General study findings and limits: A link between a missense DCLRE1C variant and TCR beta V- and J-gene trimming emerged from a later analysis.

13 Jbeta primers and 60 Vbeta primers were used for the PCR. As handled by the study authors: Around 83 million unique TCR beta chains, some 11 million shared, were counted in a later analysis. The method was immunoSEQ multiplex PCR; TCRdb's version includes in-frame clones alone and lacks a portion of them. V and J calls and clone size come straight from that table; D and trimming were deduced from the DNA. The sample has around 140,000 clones, about 77% seen once. The chain combines TRBV5-1 with TRBJ1-1, with D uncertain. The specimen was PBMCs. The receptor's source is a woman aged 35 to 49 in good health and CMV-seronegative. CDR3 bases: TGCGCCAGCAGCTCCTACTCGGGCACTGAAGCTTTCTTT. Protein sequence: CASSSYSGTEAFF.